One sample yielded the 3 T cell receptor beta chains listed below, sequenced in a study of blood T cell repertoires in COVID-19. Clones were sequenced by immunoSEQ multiplex PCR, and TCRdb holds only the in-frame ones, with some missing. The repertoire includes nearly 100,000 clones, 86% of them detected once, and approximately 1.6% sits in the top ten. Source material: peripheral blood. The receptors originated from a man older than 75 with acute or convalescent COVID-19.

The V and J genes are TRBV5-1 and TRBJ2-3; 9 bases line up with TRBD1. The junction had 8 bases not matched to a gene; V was cut back by 0 bases and J by 6 bases. Germline V gene lookup returns CDR1 SGHRS and CDR2 YFSETQ. CDR3 length: 16 residues. CDR3 region: CASSLAGQGASDTQYF. The CDR3 nucleotides are TGCGCCAGCAGCTTGGCGGGACAGGGCGCCTCGGATACGCAGTATTTT.

The rearrangement joins TRBV7-8 to TRBJ1-1; 7 bases line up with TRBD1. The germline V gene has CDR1 SGHVS and CDR2 FQNEAQ. This CDR3 has 15 residues. With V trimmed by 5 bases and J by 3 bases, 9 bases remained unmatched. The CDR3 is CASSITGTAYTEAFF. CDR3 DNA sequence: TGTGCCAGCAGCATAACCGGGACAGCCTACACTGAAGCTTTCTTT.

V and J are TRBV28 and TRBJ1-5; 12 positions agree with TRBD1. Germline V CDR1 and CDR2: MDHEN, SYDVKM. Germline trimming cut 3 bases from V and 1 base from J; bases unmatched to any gene: 7. The CDR3 covers 18 residues. CDR3 in DNA: TGTGCCAGCAGTTTTGGGACAGGGGGCGGATCGAGCAATCAGCCCCAGCATTTT. Residues: CASSFGTGGGSSNQPQHF. Together with reference TRBV28 and TRBJ1-5, the CDR3 gives the full variable domain: DVKVTQSSRYLVKRTGEKVFLECVQDMDHENMFWYRQDPGLGLRLIYFSYDVKMKEKGDIPEGYSVSREKKERFSLILESASTNQTSMYLCASSFGTGGGSSNQPQHFGDGTRLSIL.